This T cell receptor (beta chain) appears in the sequencing data of a study of blood T cell repertoires in COVID-19. CDR1 is KGHDR, CDR2 SFDVKD, per germline. The CDR3 is 16 amino acids. Between the trimmed V and J ends, which lost 5 bases and 4 bases, there was a span of 17 bases. The authors' processing: Quantification of nucleated cells was approximated via reference gene primer amplification. Sequenced by immunoSEQ multiplex PCR; TCRdb stores in-frame clones only, minus some. The DNA gave D and trimming, while V, J and clone size come from that table. The sample consists of 270,000 or so clones, approximately 85% of them appearing once.

The gene calls are TRBV24-1 and TRBJ2-1; possible D gene TRBD2, 6 bases. The sequencing input was peripheral blood. This clonotype originated in a human donor in a cohort sampled during active COVID-19. The CDR3 here is CATSAMTGTQYNEQFF. DNA for the CDR3: TGTGCCACCAGTGCAATGACGGGGACTCAATACAATGAGCAGTTCTTC.